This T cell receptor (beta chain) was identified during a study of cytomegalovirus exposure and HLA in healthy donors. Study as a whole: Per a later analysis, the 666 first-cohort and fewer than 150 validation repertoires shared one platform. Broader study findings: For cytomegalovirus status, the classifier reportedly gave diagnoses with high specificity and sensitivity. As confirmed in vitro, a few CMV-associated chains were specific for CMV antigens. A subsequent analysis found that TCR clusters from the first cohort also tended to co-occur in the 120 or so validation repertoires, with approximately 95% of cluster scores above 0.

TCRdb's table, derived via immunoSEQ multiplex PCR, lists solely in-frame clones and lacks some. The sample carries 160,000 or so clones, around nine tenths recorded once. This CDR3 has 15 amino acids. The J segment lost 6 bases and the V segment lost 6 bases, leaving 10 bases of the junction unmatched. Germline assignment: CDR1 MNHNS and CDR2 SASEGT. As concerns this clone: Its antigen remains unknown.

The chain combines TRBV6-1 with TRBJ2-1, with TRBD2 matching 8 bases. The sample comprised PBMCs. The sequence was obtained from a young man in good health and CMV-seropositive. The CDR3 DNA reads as TGTGCCAGCAGCTCCGGGGGGGCCGGCAGCAATGAGCAGTTCTTC. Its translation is CASSSGGAGSNEQFF.